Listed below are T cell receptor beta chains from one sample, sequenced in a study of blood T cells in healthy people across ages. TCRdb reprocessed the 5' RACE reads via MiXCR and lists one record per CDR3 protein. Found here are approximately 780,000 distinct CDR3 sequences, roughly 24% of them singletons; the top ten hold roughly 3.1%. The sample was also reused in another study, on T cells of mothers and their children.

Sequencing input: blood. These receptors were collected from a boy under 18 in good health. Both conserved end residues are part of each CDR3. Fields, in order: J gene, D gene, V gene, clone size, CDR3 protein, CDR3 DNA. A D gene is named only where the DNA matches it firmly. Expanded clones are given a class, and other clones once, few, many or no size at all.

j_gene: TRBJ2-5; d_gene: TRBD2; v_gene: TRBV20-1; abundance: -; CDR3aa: CSASGTSGSKGETQYF; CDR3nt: TGCAGTGCTAGCGGGACTAGCGGGAGTAAAGGGGAGACCCAGTACTTC
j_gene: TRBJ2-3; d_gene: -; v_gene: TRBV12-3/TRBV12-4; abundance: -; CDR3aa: CASRPDQKRLDTQYF; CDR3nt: TGTGCCAGCAGACCCGACCAAAAGAGATTAGATACGCAGTATTTT
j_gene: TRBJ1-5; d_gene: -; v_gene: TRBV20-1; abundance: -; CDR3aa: CSASNSNQPQHF; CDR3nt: TGCAGTGCTAGTAACAGTAATCAGCCCCAGCATTTT
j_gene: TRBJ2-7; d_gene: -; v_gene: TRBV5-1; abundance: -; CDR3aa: CASTPRQDSYEQYF; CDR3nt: TGCGCCAGCACTCCGAGACAGGACTCCTACGAGCAGTACTTC
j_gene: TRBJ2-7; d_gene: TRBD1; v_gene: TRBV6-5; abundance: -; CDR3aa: CASSYRTGYEQYF; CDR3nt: TGTGCCAGCAGTTACAGGACAGGGTATGAGCAGTACTTC
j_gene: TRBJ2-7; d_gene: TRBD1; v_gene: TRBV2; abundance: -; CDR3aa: CASTGTGVHEQYF; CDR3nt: TGTGCCAGCACCGGGACAGGGGTCCACGAGCAGTACTTC
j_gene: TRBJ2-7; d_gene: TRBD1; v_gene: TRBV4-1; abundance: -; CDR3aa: CASSQVDGPTGETYEQYF; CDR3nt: TGCGCCAGCAGCCAAGTCGATGGCCCGACAGGGGAGACCTACGAGCAGTACTTC
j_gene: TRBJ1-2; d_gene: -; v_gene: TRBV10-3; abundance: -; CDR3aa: CAIRNLGLDYGYTF; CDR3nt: TGTGCCATTCGTAACTTGGGTTTAGACTATGGCTACACCTTC
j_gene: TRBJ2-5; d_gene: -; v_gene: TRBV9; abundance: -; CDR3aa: CASRRGGSAQETQYF; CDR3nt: TGTGCCAGCAGGAGGGGCGGATCGGCACAAGAGACCCAGTACTTC
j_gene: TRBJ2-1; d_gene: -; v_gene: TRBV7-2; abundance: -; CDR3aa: CASSLRASTYNEQFF; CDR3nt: TGTGCCAGCAGCTTAAGGGCGTCCACCTACAATGAGCAGTTCTTC
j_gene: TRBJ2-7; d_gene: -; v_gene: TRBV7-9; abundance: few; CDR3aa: CASSLGPRQASYEQYF; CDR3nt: TGTGCCAGCAGCTTAGGCCCACGGCAAGCCTCCTACGAGCAGTACTTC
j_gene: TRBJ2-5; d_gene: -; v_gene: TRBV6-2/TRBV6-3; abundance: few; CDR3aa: CASREPGQETQYF; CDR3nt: TGTGCCAGCAGGGAACCGGGCCAAGAGACCCAGTACTTC
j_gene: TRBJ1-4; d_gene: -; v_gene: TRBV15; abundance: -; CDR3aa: CATSPGLTNEKLFF; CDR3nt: TGTGCCACCAGCCCAGGTCTAACTAATGAAAAACTGTTTTTT
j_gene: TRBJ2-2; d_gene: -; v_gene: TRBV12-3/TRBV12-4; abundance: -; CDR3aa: CASSLLQGNTGELFF; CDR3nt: TGTGCCAGCAGTTTGTTACAGGGGAACACCGGGGAGCTGTTTTTT
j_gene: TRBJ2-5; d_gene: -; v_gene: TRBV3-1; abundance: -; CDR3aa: CASSQREETQYF; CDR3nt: TGTGCCAGCAGCCAAAGAGAAGAGACCCAGTACTTC
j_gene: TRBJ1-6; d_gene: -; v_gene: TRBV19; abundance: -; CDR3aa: CASRPGGHSASPLHF; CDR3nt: TGTGCCAGTAGACCGGGGGGACATTCGGCTTCACCCCTCCACTTT
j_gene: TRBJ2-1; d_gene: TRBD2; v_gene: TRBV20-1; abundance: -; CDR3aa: CSASPGLEQFF; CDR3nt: TGCAGTGCGTCCCCGGGACTAGAACAGTTCTTC
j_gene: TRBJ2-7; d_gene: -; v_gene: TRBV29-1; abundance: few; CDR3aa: CSVEEPLFAGNSYEQYF; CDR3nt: TGCAGCGTTGAAGAGCCTCTATTTGCGGGTAACTCCTACGAGCAGTACTTC
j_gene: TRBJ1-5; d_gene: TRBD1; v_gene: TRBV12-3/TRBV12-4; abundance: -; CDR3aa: CASSLGDRELQPQHF; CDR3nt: TGTGCCAGCAGTTTAGGGGACAGGGAGCTTCAGCCCCAGCATTTT
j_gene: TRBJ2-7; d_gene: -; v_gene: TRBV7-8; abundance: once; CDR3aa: CASSLGVSAYEQYF; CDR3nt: TGTGCCAGCAGCTTAGGGGTCAGTGCCTACGAGCAGTACTTC
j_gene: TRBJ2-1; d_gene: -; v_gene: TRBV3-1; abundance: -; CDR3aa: CASSRGVGEQFF; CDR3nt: TGTGCCAGCAGCCGCGGGGTGGGGGAGCAGTTCTTC
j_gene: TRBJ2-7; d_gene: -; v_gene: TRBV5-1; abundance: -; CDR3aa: CASSLEDPTYEQYF; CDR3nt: TGCGCCAGCAGCTTAGAGGACCCCACCTACGAGCAGTACTTC